This T cell receptor (beta chain) derives from a study of blood T cell repertoires in COVID-19. Clones were sequenced by immunoSEQ multiplex PCR, and TCRdb holds only the in-frame ones, with some missing. The sample yields 99,000 or so clones, around 90% seen once. There are 15 residues in the CDR3. The J gene is TRBJ1-6, the V gene TRBV7-5. TRBV7-5 is described as a pseudogene. The source is a man in his fifties or sixties with COVID-19, enrolled during active disease. Specimen: peripheral blood. CDR3 nucleotide sequence: TGTGCCAGAAGCTTAGCGGTCGCGTATAATTCACCCCTCCACTTT. It encodes CARSLAVAYNSPLHF.